Below, 12 T cell receptor beta chains from the same sample are listed, as sequenced in a study of CD8 T cells in ankylosing spondylitis. TCRdb used MiXCR to reprocess the 5' RACE reads, holding one entry per CDR3 protein. Among approximately 100,000 distinct CDR3 sequences listed, around 24% were seen once. Material for sequencing was synovial fluid, either unsorted or a sorted T cell fraction (not recorded which). The receptors were gathered from a male donor with ankylosing spondylitis.

This clonotype was recorded a few times. The rearrangement uses TRBV2 and TRBJ2-2; weak D call: TRBD2 (6 bases). The CDR3 is 15 amino acids. Looked up from germline, CDR1 is SNHLY and CDR2 is FYNNEI. With 4 bases removed from V and 8 bases from J, the gap between germline ends came to 17 bases. The CDR3 sequence is CASSAQRALMGELFF. CDR3 bases: TGTGCCAGCAGTGCCCAGCGGGCGTTAATGGGGGAGCTGTTTTTT. Complete variable domain (other parts from reference TRBV2 and TRBJ2-2): EPEVTQTPSHQVTQMGQEVILRCVPISNHLYFYWYRQILGQKVEFLVSFYNNEISEKSEIFDDQFSVERPDGSNFTLKIRSTKLEDSAMYFCASSAQRALMGELFFGEGSRLTVL.

This clonotype was seen a few times. V usage is TRBV7-2 and J usage is TRBJ2-7; no firm D call. The CDR3 has 15 residues. V gave up 5 bases and J gave up 7 bases, with 21 bases separating them. The germline V gene has CDR1 SGHTA and CDR2 FQGNSA. The CDR3 loop reads CASSPRKQSQYEQYF. For the CDR3, the DNA is TGTGCCAGCAGCCCTAGGAAACAGTCCCAATATGAGCAGTACTTC. Filled out from reference TRBV7-2 and TRBJ2-7, the complete variable domain reads GAGVSQSPSNKVTEKGKDVELRCDPISGHTALYWYRQSLGQGLEFLIYFQGNSAPDKSGLPSDRFSAERTGGSVSTLTIQRTQQEDSAVYLCASSPRKQSQYEQYFGPGTRLTVT.

This clonotype was found a few times. The rearrangement uses TRBV12-3 or TRBV12-4 and TRBJ1-5, with D possibly being TRBD1 (5 bases). The CDR3 has 15 residues. Trimming removed 7 bases from V and 4 bases from J, with 17 bases in between. The CDR3 nucleotides are TGTGCCAGCACCCTTTGGGGGGATTGGAATCAGCCCCAGCATTTT. Translating it yields CASTLWGDWNQPQHF.

CDR3 residues: CSARIGVAGSDTQYF. Written as DNA, the CDR3 is TGCAGTGCTAGAATCGGGGTAGCGGGATCTGATACGCAGTATTTT. The genes are TRBV20-1 and TRBJ2-3; 8 positions agree with TRBD2. The CDR3 is made up of 15 amino acids. V shed 2 bases, J shed 6 bases, and the junction held 10 bases outside the gene matches. Germline-derived CDR1 and CDR2 are DFQATT and SNEGSKA (reference sequence).

This clonotype was seen a handful of times. The chain recombines TRBV20-1 with TRBJ1-1, with 7 bases that match TRBD1. The germline V gene encodes CDR1 DFQATT and CDR2 SNEGSKA (reference sequence). The ends lost 4 bases at V and 5 bases at J; junction bases unmatched: 7. CDR3 size: 13 residues. The CDR3 sequence: CSATTGWGTEAFF. CDR3 in DNA: TGCAGTGCTACGACAGGGTGGGGAACTGAAGCTTTCTTT.

The gene calls are TRBV29-1 and TRBJ2-1; maybe TRBD1 (6 bases). Trimming cost V 2 bases and J 2 bases, with 10 bases left between them. Germline V lookup: CDR1 SQVTM, CDR2 ANQGSEA. The CDR3 is made up of 14 amino acids. The CDR3 DNA reads as TGCAGCGTTGAAAGGGGGTTAACCTACAATGAGCAGTTCTTC. Translating it yields CSVERGLTYNEQFF.

V usage is TRBV20-1 and J usage is TRBJ2-7, with 9 bases identical to TRBD1. Germline trimming cut 2 bases from V and 2 bases from J; bases unmatched to any gene: 4. Germline assignment: CDR1 DFQATT and CDR2 SNEGSKA (reference sequence). The CDR3 has 14 residues. The CDR3 here is CSARRTGETYEQYF. CDR3 bases: TGCAGTGCTAGACGGACAGGGGAGACCTACGAGCAGTACTTC.

The V and J genes are TRBV18 and TRBJ2-5; D tentatively fits TRBD1 or TRBD2 (6 bases each). The germline V gene encodes CDR1 KGHSH and CDR2 LQKENI. Trimming took off 1 base at V and 4 bases at J, with 13 bases between the two ends. The CDR3 loop spans 15 amino acids. The CDR3 loop reads CASSPQTGRGETQYF. As DNA, the CDR3 is TGTGCCAGCTCACCACAAACAGGGCGGGGAGAGACCCAGTACTTC.

This clonotype was observed at least ten times. The genes are TRBV20-1 and TRBJ2-3; D gene uncertain. Trimming took off 3 bases at V and 3 bases at J, with 7 bases between the two ends. The CDR3 contains 12 residues. Germline CDR1 is DFQATT and CDR2 is SNEGSKA (reference sequence). CDR3 bases: TGCAGTGCTAGGGTTTCGACAGATACGCAGTATTTT. It specifies CSARVSTDTQYF.

This clonotype occurred a few times. The V call is TRBV7-9, the J call TRBJ2-1; D is possibly TRBD1 or TRBD2 (5 bases each). CDR3 length: 13 amino acids. Trimming pared 5 bases from V and 8 bases from J, leaving 13 bases between. CDR1 SEHNR and CDR2 FQNEAQ come from the germline V gene (reference sequence). CDR3 sequence: CASSPEGQYEQFF. The CDR3, as DNA: TGTGCCAGCAGCCCAGAGGGGCAATATGAGCAGTTCTTC.

The sample holds a few counts of this clonotype. The chain combines TRBV20-1 with TRBJ2-7; 7 bases are shared with TRBD2. This CDR3 spans 15 amino acids. V shed 0 bases and J 4 bases; nucleotides not matched to a gene: 9. Per germline, CDR1 DFQATT and CDR2 SNEGSKA (reference sequence). DNA of the CDR3: TGCAGTGCTAGAGATTTGAGGGAGGGGTCGTACGAGCAGTACGTC. Translating gives CSARDLREGSYEQYV.

This sequence joins TRBV24-1 and TRBJ2-5, with 10 bases matching TRBD1. Trimming cost V 4 bases and J 5 bases; bases outside gene matches: 6. This CDR3 region has 15 residues. Per the germline V gene, CDR1 is KGHDR and CDR2 is SFDVKD. The CDR3: CATSERTGGGETQYF. The DNA of the CDR3 is TGTGCCACCAGTGAGAGGACAGGGGGTGGGGAGACCCAGTACTTC.